These T cell receptor beta chains were read from a single sample in a study of blood T cell repertoires in COVID-19. Some clones are missing from TCRdb's copy, which holds only in-frame ones; the method was immunoSEQ multiplex PCR. In the table there are 330,000 or so clones, 88% of which are singletons. The sample comprised PBMCs or T cells enriched from blood (not recorded which). These receptors were collected from a woman in her 30s who had been exposed to COVID-19. CDR3s include the opening cysteine and the closing phenylalanine or tryptophan.

J gene: TRBJ2-7
V gene: TRBV27
CDR3 protein: CASSLSSWVARGQQYF

J gene: TRBJ2-7
V gene: TRBV13
CDR3 protein: CASGKPGTWAYEQYF

J gene: TRBJ2-5
V gene: TRBV28
CDR3 protein: CASSTYSGSKETQYF

J gene: TRBJ1-2
V gene: TRBV7-6
CDR3 protein: CASSSGGDYGYTF

J gene: TRBJ2-2
V gene: TRBV19
CDR3 protein: CATQEAWGAGELFF

J gene: TRBJ2-1
V gene: TRBV2
CDR3 protein: CASSEREGRNEQFF

J gene: TRBJ2-2
V gene: TRBV28
CDR3 protein: CASQTGQGSDGELFF

J gene: TRBJ2-7
V gene: TRBV5-4
CDR3 protein: CASSQSKTIRYEQYF

J gene: TRBJ2-1
V gene: TRBV30
CDR3 protein: CAWSVGLAGSYNEQFF

J gene: TRBJ2-7
V gene: TRBV25-1
CDR3 protein: CASSGADGTGGGRVEQYF

J gene: TRBJ2-5
V gene: TRBV5-1
CDR3 protein: CASSLDTAEETQYF

J gene: TRBJ1-4
V gene: TRBV10-3
CDR3 protein: CAAKQGINEKLFF

J gene: TRBJ1-1
V gene: TRBV27
CDR3 protein: CASRRQGAVSLGTEAFF

J gene: TRBJ2-7
V gene: TRBV19
CDR3 protein: CASSMSGTYEQYF

J gene: TRBJ1-6
V gene: TRBV5-1
CDR3 protein: CASSLVPGEFSPLHF

J gene: TRBJ2-5
V gene: TRBV11-2
CDR3 protein: CASSLAGVWETQYF

J gene: TRBJ1-2
V gene: TRBV28
CDR3 protein: CASSSNPGQGEGYTF

J gene: TRBJ2-3
V gene: TRBV5-1
CDR3 protein: CASSPGTGEVADTQYF

J gene: TRBJ1-5
V gene: TRBV7-9
CDR3 protein: CASSSSLEPQHF

J gene: TRBJ1-1
V gene: TRBV19
CDR3 protein: CASSNRGLTEAFF

J gene: TRBJ2-1
V gene: TRBV28
CDR3 protein: CASIMGGSVPYNEQFF

J gene: TRBJ2-5
V gene: TRBV10-3
CDR3 protein: CAISESRSGKETQYF

J gene: TRBJ2-7
V gene: TRBV4-1
CDR3 protein: CASSPSTSGRYEQYF

J gene: TRBJ1-2
V gene: TRBV9
CDR3 protein: CASSEGQGNGYTF